The subject of this entry is one T cell receptor beta chain. V gave up 0 bases and J gave up 1 base, with 9 bases separating them. CDR1 and CDR2 from the germline V gene are MNHEY and SVGAGI. The CDR3 covers 15 residues. This specimen belongs to a study of graft-versus-host responses after intestinal transplantation. Generated by immunoSEQ multiplex PCR, the TCRdb table keeps only in-frame clones and is missing some. The sample holds tens of thousands of clones, roughly nine tenths seen once. The specimen comprised PBMCs, sampled roughly 300 days after intestinal transplant. This sequence joins TRBV6-5 and TRBJ2-5; D gene unclear. This receptor was obtained from a human patient who received an intestinal transplant, so some T cells may come from the graft donor. In nucleotides, the CDR3 is TGTGCCAGCAGTTACTCGCCGGGCTTCCAAGAGACCCAGTACTTC. This codes for CASSYSPGFQETQYF.